This TCR beta chain was sequenced for a study of T cell changes during pregnancy in multiple sclerosis. Generated by immunoSEQ multiplex PCR, the TCRdb table keeps only in-frame clones and is missing some. The sample yields 45,000 to 70,000 clones, about nine tenths seen once. The CDR3 totals 16 residues. With V trimmed by 0 bases and J by 4 bases, 8 bases remained unmatched. Germline assignment: CDR1 SGDLS and CDR2 YYNGEE. This sequence joins TRBV9 and TRBJ1-2; 8 bases align to TRBD1. The sequences come from CD4+ T cells from peripheral blood mononuclear cells, collected after pregnancy. This TCR derives from a female donor with multiple sclerosis, enrolled in a pregnancy study. The CDR3 sequence: CASSVEKGQGGYGYTF. CDR3 nucleotides: TGTGCCAGCAGCGTAGAGAAAGGACAGGGTGGCTATGGCTACACCTTC.